The 20 T cell receptor beta chains below all came from one sample that was sequenced in a study of blood T cell repertoires in COVID-19. Sequencing used immunoSEQ multiplex PCR; TCRdb keeps in-frame clones, though not all of them. The sample holds over 150,000 clones, approximately 85% seen once. Sequenced material: PBMCs or T cells enriched from blood (not recorded which). The receptors were gathered from a man aged 35 to 55 who had recovered from COVID-19.

The chain is built from TRBV6-5 and TRBJ2-1, with 9 bases fitting TRBD2. CDR1 is MNHEY and CDR2 is SVGAGI in the germline V gene. The ends lost 2 bases at V and 5 bases at J; junction bases unmatched: 4. CDR3 length: 15 amino acids. CDR3 in amino acids: CASSYTAGGHNEQFF. DNA for the CDR3: TGTGCCAGCAGTTACACGGCGGGAGGGCACAATGAGCAGTTCTTC.

The V call is TRBV2, the J call TRBJ1-5; a weak D match, TRBD1 (5 bases). The CDR3 is made up of 15 amino acids. Germline CDR1 reads SNHLY; CDR2 reads FYNNEI. Trimming took off 2 bases at V and 3 bases at J, with 11 bases between the two ends. Here the CDR3 reads CASSEQGTSNQPQHF. CDR3 DNA: TGTGCCAGCAGTGAACAGGGTACGTCCAATCAGCCCCAGCATTTT.

V gene TRBV5-1 combines with J gene TRBJ2-5, with 7 nucleotides matching TRBD2. Losses at the gene ends were 1 base for V and 5 bases for J; bases not matched to a gene: 5. The CDR3 is made up of 14 amino acids. Germline V lookup: CDR1 SGHRS, CDR2 YFSETQ. CDR3 protein: CASSLSGGPETQYF. DNA of the CDR3: TGCGCCAGCAGCTTGTCGGGGGGACCGGAGACCCAGTACTTC.

The J gene is TRBJ1-2, the V gene TRBV2; 7 bases fit TRBD1. In germline, CDR1 is SNHLY, CDR2 FYNNEI. The ends lost 0 bases at V and 3 bases at J; junction bases unmatched: 7. The CDR3 has 16 residues. The CDR3 bases are TGTGCCAGCAGTGAAGCCCGACAGGGTAGGGACTATGGCTACACCTTC. This sequence encodes CASSEARQGRDYGYTF.

The genes are TRBV9 and TRBJ1-1; D remains ambiguous. V was clipped by 1 base and J by 7 bases, with 11 bases between them. CDR3 length: 13 residues. CDR1 is SGDLS and CDR2 is YYNGEE in the germline V gene. In DNA form, the CDR3 reads TGTGCCAGCAGCGTAACCGGAGGAGGTGAAGCTTTCTTT. Its protein product is CASSVTGGGEAFF.

The chain carries TRBV29-1 and TRBJ1-1; a possible D gene is TRBD1 (5 bases). Germline CDR1 is SQVTM and CDR2 is ANQGSEA. Trimming took 0 bases from V and 4 from J, leaving 9 bases between them. The CDR3 contains 13 residues. Here the CDR3 DNA reads TGCAGCGTTGAAGAGGGGGGAGGCACTGAAGCTTTCTTT. Translation: CSVEEGGGTEAFF. The full variable domain, in which reference TRBV29-1 and TRBJ1-1 provide the parts outside the CDR3, is SAVISQKPSRDICQRGTSLTIQCQVDSQVTMMFWYRQQPGQSLTLIATANQGSEATYESGFVIDKFPISRPNLTFSTLTVSNMSPEDSSIYLCSVEEGGGTEAFFGQGTRLTVV.

The V gene is TRBV5-6, the J gene TRBJ2-1, with 9 bases aligning to TRBD1. Germline V gene sequence: CDR1 SGHDT, CDR2 YYEEEE. The CDR3 contains 14 residues. J was trimmed by 8 bases and V by 2 bases; bases with no gene match: 5. This CDR3 is CASSFGTGFYEQFF. The DNA for the CDR3 is TGTGCCAGCAGCTTCGGGACAGGGTTCTATGAGCAGTTCTTC.

The chain joins TRBV29-1 to TRBJ1-2; D possibly corresponds to TRBD1 (6 bases). Per the germline V gene, CDR1 is SQVTM and CDR2 is ANQGSEA. The CDR3 is made up of 12 amino acids. V lost 4 bases and J lost 3, with 9 bases in between. CDR3 DNA: TGCAGCGTTGTTTGGACAGACTATGGCTACACCTTC. Amino acid sequence: CSVVWTDYGYTF.

Only one count was recorded for this clone. This sequence joins TRBV7-9 and TRBJ2-2, with 9 nucleotides matching TRBD2. V gave up 1 base and J gave up 6 bases; unmatched junction bases: 6. The CDR3 has 16 amino acids. The germline CDR1 and CDR2 sequences are SEHNR and FQNEAQ (reference sequence). The CDR3 DNA follows: TGTGCCAGCAGCTTAGGGATAGCGGGAGATTCCGGGGAGCTGTTTTTT. It specifies CASSLGIAGDSGELFF. Using reference TRBV7-9 and TRBJ2-2 for the parts outside the CDR3, the full variable domain is DTGVSQNPRHKITKRGQNVTFRCDPISEHNRLYWYRQTLGQGPEFLTYFQNEAQLEKSRLLSDRFSAERPKGSFSTLEIQRTEQGDSAMYLCASSLGIAGDSGELFFGEGSRLTVL.

This chain links TRBV9 with TRBJ1-2; D is perhaps TRBD1 (6 bases). The germline V and J ends were trimmed by 0 bases and 5 bases, with 8 bases remaining between them. CDR1 and CDR2 from the germline V gene are SGDLS and YYNGEE. CDR3 length: 13 amino acids. CDR3 nucleotides: TGTGCCAGCAGCGTAGCCGACAGGTATGGCTACACCTTC. Translation gives CASSVADRYGYTF.

The chain combines TRBV24-1 with TRBJ2-3; D call uncertain. The CDR3 consists of 17 residues. With 7 bases removed from V and 2 bases from J, the gap between germline ends came to 21 bases. Germline CDR1 is KGHDR and CDR2 is SFDVKD. The CDR3 DNA reads TGTGCCACCAGCGCCCGAACAGAGAATAAAATCACAGATACGCAGTATTTT. Residues: CATSARTENKITDTQYF.

The rearrangement links TRBV7-8 to TRBJ1-5, with TRBD1 as a possible D gene (5 bases). The CDR3 spans 14 residues. The germline V gene encodes CDR1 SGHVS and CDR2 FQNEAQ. V lost 3 bases to trimming and J lost 2 bases, with 8 bases between them. This chain's CDR3 is CASSLGRGNQPQHF. Written as DNA, the CDR3 is TGTGCCAGCAGCTTGGGCAGGGGCAATCAGCCCCAGCATTTT.

The chain recombines TRBV11-2 with TRBJ1-5, with unresolved D. This CDR3 spans 13 amino acids. Trimming cost V 5 bases and J 1 base, with 6 bases left between them. The germline CDR1 and CDR2 sequences are SGHAT and FQNNGV. The chain's CDR3 is CASSISSNQPQHF. The CDR3, as DNA: TGTGCCAGCAGCATCTCCAGCAATCAGCCCCAGCATTTT. Drawing the rest from reference TRBV11-2 and TRBJ1-5, the complete variable domain is EAGVAQSPRYKIIEKRQSVAFWCNPISGHATLYWYQQILGQGPKLLIQFQNNGVVDDSQLPKDRFSAERLKGVDSTLKIQPAKLEDSAVYLCASSISSNQPQHFGDGTRLSIL.

This clone was recorded only once. The rearrangement joins TRBV29-1 to TRBJ1-1, with unresolved D. This CDR3 region has 11 residues. Germline V gene sequence: CDR1 SQVTM, CDR2 ANQGSEA. Trimming shortened V by 4 bases and J by 4 bases, and 7 bases separated the two germline ends. Here the CDR3 reads CSVAFSTEAFF. The CDR3 nucleotides read TGCAGCGTTGCTTTTAGCACTGAAGCTTTCTTT.

V usage is TRBV28 and J usage is TRBJ2-1, with 10 bases matching TRBD2. The CDR3 runs 13 residues. Germline CDR1 reads MDHEN; CDR2 reads SYDVKM. J was trimmed by 6 bases and V by 7 bases; bases with no gene match: 3. In DNA, the CDR3 is TGTGCCAGCACTCCTAGCGGGAGCAATGAGCAGTTCTTC. Amino acid sequence: CASTPSGSNEQFF.

CDR3 residues: CASSPYPQGGGGAQHF. The CDR3 nucleotides read TGTGCCAGCAGTCCTTACCCACAGGGGGGTGGGGGAGCCCAGCATTTT. The chain combines TRBV28 with TRBJ1-5; 8 positions match TRBD1. Germline V gives CDR1 MDHEN, CDR2 SYDVKM. There are 16 residues in the CDR3. After removal of 5 bases from V and 11 bases from J, the junction contained 17 bases not matched to a gene.

This clone was seen a handful of times. V is TRBV19 and J is TRBJ2-7; maybe TRBD1 (5 bases). Trimming removed 5 bases from V and 4 bases from J, with 9 bases in between. This CDR3 region has 12 residues. CDR1 is LNHDA and CDR2 is SQIVND in the germline V gene (reference sequence). CDR3 residues: CASSPQGYEQYF. The CDR3 bases are TGTGCCAGTAGTCCCCAGGGATACGAGCAGTACTTC.

The chain recombines TRBV9 with TRBJ2-2; D gene ambiguous. The CDR3 loop spans 17 amino acids. The ends were cut back, 1 base at V and 2 bases at J, with 15 bases in the middle. CDR1 is SGDLS and CDR2 is YYNGEE in the germline V gene. This chain's CDR3 is CASSVPGVTPNTGELFF. The CDR3 DNA reads as TGTGCCAGCAGCGTACCTGGTGTGACTCCTAACACCGGGGAGCTGTTTTTT.

This sequence joins TRBV19 and TRBJ1-3, with 8 bases identical to TRBD1. This CDR3 has 18 amino acids. In germline, CDR1 is LNHDA, CDR2 SQIVND (reference sequence). Trimming cost V 8 bases and J 2 bases; bases outside gene matches: 17. The CDR3 coding sequence is TGTGCCAGTTTATCCCCGGACAGGGTAAAGAAGGCTGGAAACACCATATATTTT. Its protein is CASLSPDRVKKAGNTIYF.

The rearrangement links TRBV12-3 or TRBV12-4 to TRBJ1-5; perhaps TRBD1 as D (5 bases). CDR3 length: 13 residues. Trimming pared 3 bases from V and 6 bases from J, leaving 9 bases between. The CDR3 DNA reads as TGTGCCAGCAGTTTGAGTCAGGGTCAGCCCCAGCATTTT. Protein sequence: CASSLSQGQPQHF.